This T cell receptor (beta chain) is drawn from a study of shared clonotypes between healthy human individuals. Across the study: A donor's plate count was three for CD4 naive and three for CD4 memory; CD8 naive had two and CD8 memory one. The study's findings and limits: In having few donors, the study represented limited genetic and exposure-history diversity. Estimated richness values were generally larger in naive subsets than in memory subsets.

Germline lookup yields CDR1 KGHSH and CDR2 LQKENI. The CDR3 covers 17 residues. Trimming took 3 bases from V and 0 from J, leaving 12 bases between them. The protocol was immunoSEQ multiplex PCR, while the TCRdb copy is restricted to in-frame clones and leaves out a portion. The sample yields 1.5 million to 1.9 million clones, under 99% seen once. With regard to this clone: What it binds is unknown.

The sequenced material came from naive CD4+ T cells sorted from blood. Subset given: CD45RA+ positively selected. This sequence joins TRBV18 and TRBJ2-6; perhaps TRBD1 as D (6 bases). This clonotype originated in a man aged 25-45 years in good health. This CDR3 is CASSPDRISSGANVLTF. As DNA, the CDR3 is TGTGCCAGCTCACCGGACAGAATAAGCTCTGGGGCCAACGTCCTGACTTTC.